The 29 T cell receptor beta chains listed next were all sequenced from one sample in a study of CD8+CD57+ T cells in acquired aplastic anemia. Using genomic DNA as the template, TCR beta VDJ and CDR3 profiling was carried out. TCRdb processed the reads anew with MiXCR; each CDR3 protein has one entry. The sample contains around 200,000 distinct CDR3 sequences, 65% of which appear only once. All sequencing subjects had displayed CD8+CD57+ cell expansion on flow cytometry. Sequencing input: sorted CD4+, CD8+, or CD8+CD57+ T cells (not recorded which) from PBMCs. The origin of the receptors is a human donor with aplastic anemia.

The J gene is TRBJ2-2, the V gene TRBV7-9; D is perhaps TRBD1 or TRBD2 (6 bases each). The V gene lost 4 bases and the J gene lost 4 bases, with 13 bases spanning the gap. Germline CDR1 and CDR2: SEHNR and FQNEAQ (reference sequence). The CDR3 contains 15 residues. CDR3 protein: CASSYVQGGTGELFF. The CDR3 DNA follows: TGTGCCAGCAGCTACGTACAGGGAGGCACCGGGGAGCTGTTTTTT.

The chain has TRBV7-6 and TRBJ2-7; 7 nucleotides match TRBD1. V dropped 5 bases and J dropped 4; count of bases not matched to a gene: 11. Germline V gene sequence: CDR1 SGHVS, CDR2 FNYEAQ. This CDR3 spans 15 amino acids. The CDR3 loop reads CASSLQTGNGYEQYF. CDR3 bases: TGTGCCAGCAGCCTACAGACAGGGAATGGTTACGAGCAGTACTTC.

This chain links TRBV13 with TRBJ2-5; D call uncertain. V lost 6 bases and J 7 bases, leaving 15 bases between the germline ends. The CDR3 runs 13 residues. Looked up from germline, CDR1 is PRHDT and CDR2 is FYEKMQ (reference sequence). CDR3 nucleotides: TGTGCCAGCAGTCTCCCGGGTTCAGGGACCCAGTACTTC. It yields the protein CASSLPGSGTQYF.

The CDR3 nucleotides read TGCAGCGTTGATGGCGAGGGGAATGAGCAGTACTTC. Amino acid sequence: CSVDGEGNEQYF. This sequence joins TRBV29-1 and TRBJ2-5; tentatively, D is TRBD1 or TRBD2 (5 bases each). Trimming removed 3 bases from V and 11 bases from J, with 16 bases in between. Germline lookup yields CDR1 SQVTM and CDR2 ANQGSEA. The CDR3 is 12 amino acids.

CDR3 protein: CASSEQGAGLINEQYF. The CDR3 DNA reads as TGCGCCAGCAGTGAACAGGGGGCGGGATTGATCAACGAGCAGTACTTC. The chain has TRBV5-1 and TRBJ2-7, with 9 bases identical to TRBD1. This CDR3 has 16 amino acids. The germline gives CDR1 SGHRS, CDR2 YFSETQ. With 5 bases clipped from V and 5 bases from J, the junction kept 14 bases outside the gene matches.

The sample holds one count of this clonotype. The V gene is TRBV7-9, the J gene TRBJ2-7; 8 positions match TRBD1. The CDR3 extends over 14 amino acids. Per the germline V gene, CDR1 is SEHNR and CDR2 is FQNEAQ (reference sequence). V gave up 4 bases and J gave up 7 bases; unmatched junction bases: 9. The CDR3 nucleotides are TGTGCCAGCAGCTACCCCCAGGGGGCAAGTGAGCAGTACTTC. The encoded protein is CASSYPQGASEQYF. Based on the CDR3 plus reference TRBV7-9 and TRBJ2-7, the full variable domain is DTGVSQNPRHKITKRGQNVTFRCDPISEHNRLYWYRQTLGQGPEFLTYFQNEAQLEKSRLLSDRFSAERPKGSFSTLEIQRTEQGDSAMYLCASSYPQGASEQYFGPGTRLTVT.

This clonotype has ten or more counts. The chain is built from TRBV11-3 and TRBJ2-2; D gene unclear. The CDR3 runs 13 residues. Between the trimmed V and J ends, which lost 2 bases and 6 bases, there was a span of 7 bases. Germline-derived CDR1 and CDR2 are SGHNT and YENEEA. CDR3 residues: CASSLYGAGELFF. The CDR3 DNA is TGTGCCAGCAGCTTATATGGGGCCGGGGAGCTGTTTTTT. Filled out from reference TRBV11-3 and TRBJ2-2, the complete variable domain reads EAGVVQSPRYKIIEKKQPVAFWCNPISGHNTLYWYLQNLGQGPELLIRYENEEAVDDSQLPKDRFSAERLKGVDSTLKIQPAELGDSAVYLCASSLYGAGELFFGEGSRLTVL.

The sample holds many counts of this clonotype. The chain recombines TRBV27 with TRBJ2-7; TRBD2 aligns across 10 bases. Trimming cost V 5 bases and J 2 bases; bases outside gene matches: 3. CDR1 and CDR2 from the germline V gene are MNHEY and SMNVEV (reference sequence). The CDR3 has 14 amino acids. The CDR3 sequence is CASSITSGTYEQYF. The CDR3 bases are TGTGCCAGCAGTATAACTAGCGGGACCTACGAGCAGTACTTC.

The genes are TRBV6-5 and TRBJ1-2; 7 bases match TRBD1. With 6 bases clipped from V and 5 bases from J, the junction kept 9 bases outside the gene matches. The CDR3 has 14 amino acids. From germline, CDR1 is MNHEY and CDR2 SVGAGI. The CDR3 region is CASRTETGMYGYTF. DNA for the CDR3: TGTGCCAGCAGGACTGAGACAGGGATGTATGGCTACACCTTC.

The chain employs TRBV20-1 and TRBJ2-7; D might be TRBD1 or TRBD2, each matching 5 bases. CDR3 length: 12 amino acids. V lost 7 bases and J lost 4, with 14 bases in between. The germline V gene encodes CDR1 DFQATT and CDR2 SNEGSKA (reference sequence). CDR3 region: CSGVEGRYEQYF. CDR3 coding DNA: TGCAGTGGGGTAGAGGGGCGTTACGAGCAGTACTTC.

This sequence joins TRBV7-9 and TRBJ2-7; TRBD1 might be the D (6 bases). The CDR3 has 14 residues. The germline V gene has CDR1 SEHNR and CDR2 FQNEAQ (reference sequence). V was pared by 4 bases and J by 3 bases, with 13 bases between. CDR3: CASSSTGGVYEQYF. The DNA of the CDR3 is TGTGCCAGCAGCTCGACAGGAGGTGTCTACGAGCAGTACTTC.

The rearrangement uses TRBV15 and TRBJ2-1, with D perhaps matching TRBD1 or TRBD2 (5 bases each). The CDR3 has 19 residues. Deletions cut 2 bases from V and 8 bases from J, with 28 bases between. Germline values: CDR1 LNHNV, CDR2 YYDKDF (reference sequence). The CDR3 loop is CATSRPRERLGDLFHEQFF. For the CDR3, the DNA is TGTGCCACCAGCAGACCCAGGGAGAGGCTAGGCGACCTTTTTCATGAGCAGTTCTTC.

The chain is built from TRBV7-8 and TRBJ2-5; 8 nucleotides align to TRBD2. CDR1 and CDR2 (germline): SGHVS, FQNEAQ. Trimming at V came to 5 bases and at J to 2 bases, leaving 7 bases not matched to a gene. This CDR3 has 15 residues. The CDR3 spells CASSGGGGPQETQYF. CDR3 coding DNA: TGTGCCAGCAGCGGGGGCGGGGGGCCTCAAGAGACCCAGTACTTC. Drawing the rest from reference TRBV7-8 and TRBJ2-5, the complete variable domain is GAGVSQSPRYKVAKRGQDVALRCDPISGHVSLFWYQQALGQGPEFLTYFQNEAQLDKSGLPSDRFFAERPEGSVSTLKIQRTQQEDSAVYLCASSGGGGPQETQYFGPGTRLLVL.

V usage is TRBV10-2 and J usage is TRBJ1-2, with D unresolved. With 0 bases removed from V and 0 bases from J, the gap between germline ends came to 8 bases. CDR3 length: 15 amino acids. Germline V gene data show CDR1 as WSHSY and CDR2 as SAAADI. The CDR3 protein is CASSESAGSNYGYTF. CDR3 nucleotide sequence: TGCGCCAGCAGTGAGTCCGCAGGTTCTAACTATGGCTACACCTTC.

The chain is built from TRBV29-1 and TRBJ2-2, with D unresolved. The germline V and J ends were trimmed by 7 bases and 4 bases, with 7 bases remaining between them. The CDR3 length is 11 residues. Germline lookup yields CDR1 SQVTM and CDR2 ANQGSEA. The CDR3 spells CSARGTGELFF. The CDR3 nucleotides read TGCAGCGCTCGAGGCACCGGGGAGCTGTTTTTT.

The chain carries TRBV10-3 and TRBJ2-2, with 7 bases that match TRBD1. This CDR3 spans 14 amino acids. Germline CDR1 is ENHRY and CDR2 is SYGVKD. The V gene end was trimmed by 5 bases and the J gene end by 5 bases; junction bases not matched to a gene: 5. This CDR3 reads CAISPIQGTGELFF. For the CDR3, the DNA is TGTGCCATCAGTCCAATACAGGGGACCGGGGAGCTGTTTTTT.

The rearrangement links TRBV7-9 to TRBJ2-3, with D tentatively TRBD2 (6 bases). The CDR3 has 14 amino acids. Germline lookup yields CDR1 SEHNR and CDR2 FQNEAQ (reference sequence). Trimming removed 5 bases from V and 3 bases from J, with 12 bases in between. The CDR3 DNA reads as TGTGCCAGCAGCCCATTGGGGACTACAGATACGCAGTATTTT. Its protein product is CASSPLGTTDTQYF.

This clonotype has more than one count but fewer than ten. The rearrangement uses TRBV29-1 and TRBJ2-7; D possibly corresponds to TRBD1 (6 bases). This CDR3 is built from 13 residues. Germline lookup yields CDR1 SQVTM and CDR2 ANQGSEA. Trimming removed 7 bases from V and 2 bases from J, with 15 bases in between. The CDR3 DNA sequence: TGCAGCGCGAAGACAGGCCAAACCTACGAGCAGTACTTC. The encoded protein is CSAKTGQTYEQYF.

The V call is TRBV5-1, the J call TRBJ1-5; D is perhaps TRBD1 (6 bases). The CDR3 length is 14 residues. In germline, CDR1 is SGHRS, CDR2 YFSETQ. Deletions cut 3 bases from V and 7 bases from J, with 14 bases between. The CDR3 DNA reads TGCGCCAGCAGCTACACAGGGCCGCGACAGCCCCAGCATTTT. It codes for CASSYTGPRQPQHF.

This clonotype was seen more than once but under ten times. V is TRBV5-1 and J is TRBJ2-3; no reliable D call. CDR3 length: 13 amino acids. Germline assignment: CDR1 SGHRS and CDR2 YFSETQ. V was trimmed by 1 base and J by 6 bases, leaving 9 bases between them. The CDR3: CASSLSTDDTQYF. The CDR3 DNA follows: TGCGCCAGCAGCTTGAGTACTGACGATACGCAGTATTTT.

This clonotype was seen just once. The rearrangement links TRBV7-2 to TRBJ2-7, with 8 bases lining up with TRBD2. This CDR3 spans 17 amino acids. V dropped 5 bases and J dropped 2; count of bases not matched to a gene: 14. Germline V gives CDR1 SGHTA, CDR2 FQGNSA. In nucleotides, the CDR3 is TGTGCCAGCAGCCGTCCCACCTCAGCGGGGGCTACCTACGAGCAGTACTTC. Amino acid sequence: CASSRPTSAGATYEQYF.

This chain links TRBV25-1 with TRBJ1-6; unclear D gene. Between the trimmed V and J ends, which lost 1 base and 7 bases, there was a span of 11 bases. From germline, CDR1 is MGHDK and CDR2 SYGVNS. This CDR3 comprises 15 residues. In DNA, the CDR3 is TGTGCCAGCAGTGAATGGGGTTCGATAAATTCACCCCTCCACTTT. Amino acids: CASSEWGSINSPLHF.

In its sample, this clonotype was seen many times. The J gene is TRBJ2-7, the V gene TRBV12-3 or TRBV12-4; 7 bases line up with TRBD1. Losses at the gene ends were 3 bases for V and 0 bases for J; bases not matched to a gene: 2. This CDR3 is 14 amino acids long. CDR3 region: CASSFAGGSYEQYF. The CDR3 region has the DNA TGTGCCAGCAGTTTCGCAGGGGGCTCCTACGAGCAGTACTTC.

The chain employs TRBV6-5 and TRBJ1-1; D gene ambiguous. The CDR3 covers 11 residues. Germline-derived CDR1 and CDR2 are MNHEY and SVGAGI. V dropped 5 bases and J dropped 11 bases, with 12 bases sitting between them. The CDR3 DNA reads TGTGCCAGCAGTGCAGGAAGGAGCGCTTTCTTT. This translates into CASSAGRSAFF.

The chain carries TRBV10-1 and TRBJ2-5, with D perhaps matching TRBD1 or TRBD2 (7 bases each). Germline CDR1 and CDR2: WNHNN and SYGVQD (reference sequence). Trimming pared 6 bases from V and 5 bases from J, leaving 19 bases between. The CDR3 has 15 residues. The DNA of the CDR3 is TGCGCCAGCAGGGGGGGGACAGCCGTTGGGGAGACCCAGTACTTC. As protein: CASRGGTAVGETQYF.

The V call is TRBV15, the J call TRBJ2-3; possible D gene TRBD2, 5 bases. V gave up 2 bases and J gave up 0 bases, with 12 bases separating them. In germline, CDR1 is LNHNV, CDR2 YYDKDF (reference sequence). The CDR3 sequence is 16 residues long. The CDR3 DNA reads as TGTGCCACCAGCAGACTAGCCCCTATTAGCACAGATACGCAGTATTTT. Its protein product is CATSRLAPISTDTQYF.

The V and J genes are TRBV7-9 and TRBJ2-7; D gene ambiguous. The V end lost 5 bases, the J end lost 0 bases, and 11 bases lay between the germline ends. The CDR3 runs 14 residues. Germline V lookup: CDR1 SEHNR, CDR2 FQNEAQ (reference sequence). The CDR3 here is CASSLYPFSYEQYF. The CDR3 bases are TGTGCCAGCAGCCTTTACCCTTTCTCCTACGAGCAGTACTTC.

The V gene is TRBV10-1, the J gene TRBJ1-2; D gene unclear. The CDR3 totals 12 residues. Germline CDR1 reads WNHNN; CDR2 reads SYGVQD (reference sequence). Between the trimmed V and J ends, which lost 3 bases and 2 bases, there was a span of 4 bases. The CDR3 DNA reads as TGCGCCAGCAGTGACCAGAACTATGGCTACACCTTC. Its translation: CASSDQNYGYTF.

This chain uses TRBV20-1 with TRBJ2-7; D is unresolved. CDR1 and CDR2 (germline): DFQATT, SNEGSKA (reference sequence). The CDR3 is made up of 16 amino acids. Trimming left V 0 bases short and J 3 bases short, with 18 bases between. The CDR3 DNA is TGCAGTGCTAGAGATCCGGGCCGACCCAAGATCTACGAGCAGTACTTC. It translates to CSARDPGRPKIYEQYF.